The rows below give T cell receptor beta chains drawn from one sample of a study of CD8+CD57+ T cells in acquired aplastic anemia. A single record per CDR3 protein comes from TCRdb applying MiXCR to the reads. The profile covers under 250,000 distinct CDR3 sequences, with approximately 35% appearing a single time and around 1.1% taken by the ten largest. Sequenced input: sorted CD4+, CD8+, or CD8+CD57+ T cells (not recorded which) from PBMCs. These receptors all stem from a human donor in good health, serving as a control. The CDR3 runs from the conserved cysteine through the conserved F or W. The order of the fields is clone size, J gene, V gene, D gene, CDR3 protein, CDR3 DNA. A D gene is named only where the DNA matches it firmly. Only some rows state a clone size, as once, few, many or a class for expanded clones.

abundance: few
j_gene: TRBJ2-2
v_gene: TRBV7-2
d_gene: NA
CDR3aa: CASSPVAGGSGELFF
CDR3nt: TGTGCCAGCAGCCCGGTAGCTGGGGGGTCCGGGGAGCTGTTTTTT

abundance: many
j_gene: TRBJ2-2
v_gene: TRBV7-2
d_gene: NA
CDR3aa: CASSLGPANTGELFF
CDR3nt: TGTGCCAGCAGCTTAGGACCCGCGAACACCGGGGAGCTGTTTTTT

abundance: many
j_gene: TRBJ2-7
v_gene: TRBV10-1
d_gene: TRBD1
CDR3aa: CAGLDRGPYEQYF
CDR3nt: TGCGCCGGCTTGGACAGGGGCCCCTACGAGCAGTACTTC

abundance: many
j_gene: TRBJ1-2
v_gene: TRBV7-2
d_gene: TRBD1
CDR3aa: CASSLGGQGLIANYGYTF
CDR3nt: TGTGCCAGCAGCTTAGGGGGACAGGGGCTGATAGCTAACTATGGCTACACCTTC

abundance: once
j_gene: TRBJ2-7
v_gene: TRBV20-1
d_gene: NA
CDR3aa: CSAELPVAAASYEQYF
CDR3nt: TGCAGTGCTGAGCTTCCGGTAGCGGCTGCCTCCTACGAGCAGTACTTC

abundance: NA
j_gene: TRBJ1-4
v_gene: TRBV5-1
d_gene: NA
CDR3aa: CASSLGAINEKLFF
CDR3nt: TGCGCCAGCAGCTTGGGGGCGATTAATGAAAAACTGTTTTTT

abundance: many
j_gene: TRBJ1-2
v_gene: TRBV5-4
d_gene: NA
CDR3aa: CASSPYGRDGYTF
CDR3nt: TGTGCCAGCAGCCCCTACGGGCGCGATGGCTACACCTTC

abundance: NA
j_gene: TRBJ1-2
v_gene: TRBV18
d_gene: TRBD1
CDR3aa: CASSPTGENYGYTF
CDR3nt: TGTGCCAGCTCTCCAACAGGGGAAAACTATGGCTACACCTTC

abundance: many
j_gene: TRBJ2-2
v_gene: TRBV2
d_gene: NA
CDR3aa: CASSENRGLTGELFF
CDR3nt: TGTGCCAGCAGTGAGAATAGGGGACTTACCGGGGAGCTGTTTTTT

abundance: NA
j_gene: TRBJ2-1
v_gene: TRBV15
d_gene: NA
CDR3aa: CATSRDVGTTGEQFF
CDR3nt: TGTGCCACCAGCAGAGATGTTGGAACGACCGGTGAGCAGTTCTTC

abundance: many
j_gene: TRBJ1-2
v_gene: TRBV19
d_gene: TRBD1
CDR3aa: CASSMGFGSGTGPYGYTF
CDR3nt: TGTGCCAGTAGTATGGGATTCGGGTCCGGGACAGGACCCTATGGCTACACCTTC

abundance: NA
j_gene: TRBJ1-6
v_gene: TRBV2
d_gene: TRBD1
CDR3aa: CASSEQGQYNSPLHF
CDR3nt: TGTGCCAGCAGTGAACAGGGACAGTATAATTCACCCCTCCACTTT

abundance: NA
j_gene: TRBJ1-1
v_gene: TRBV7-9
d_gene: TRBD1
CDR3aa: CASSPRDRGSTEAFF
CDR3nt: TGTGCCAGCAGCCCCCGGGACAGGGGAAGCACTGAAGCTTTCTTT

abundance: few
j_gene: TRBJ1-1
v_gene: TRBV11-2
d_gene: NA
CDR3aa: CASSLGWENTEAFF
CDR3nt: TGTGCCAGCAGCTTAGGCTGGGAGAACACTGAAGCTTTCTTT

abundance: NA
j_gene: TRBJ2-3
v_gene: TRBV19
d_gene: TRBD1
CDR3aa: CASSDRGREADTQYF
CDR3nt: TGTGCCAGTAGCGACAGGGGGCGCGAGGCAGATACGCAGTATTTT

abundance: many
j_gene: TRBJ1-2
v_gene: TRBV9
d_gene: NA
CDR3aa: CASSALPGVGYGYTF
CDR3nt: TGTGCCAGCAGCGCCCTTCCAGGGGTAGGCTATGGCTACACCTTC

abundance: many
j_gene: TRBJ1-1
v_gene: TRBV2
d_gene: NA
CDR3aa: CASSTDPVTEAFF
CDR3nt: TGTGCCAGCAGTACCGACCCGGTCACTGAAGCTTTCTTT

abundance: NA
j_gene: TRBJ2-7
v_gene: TRBV7-2
d_gene: NA
CDR3aa: CASSLDRASYEQYF
CDR3nt: TGTGCCAGCAGCTTAGACCGTGCCTCCTACGAGCAGTACTTC

abundance: many
j_gene: TRBJ2-7
v_gene: TRBV5-1
d_gene: NA
CDR3aa: CASSMASSREQYF
CDR3nt: TGCGCCAGCAGCATGGCGTCCTCGAGGGAACAGTACTTC

abundance: NA
j_gene: TRBJ2-6
v_gene: TRBV5-4
d_gene: NA
CDR3aa: CASSLKGPQANVLTF
CDR3nt: TGTGCCAGCAGCCTGAAAGGGCCTCAGGCCAACGTCCTGACTTTC

abundance: few
j_gene: TRBJ1-4
v_gene: TRBV5-5
d_gene: NA
CDR3aa: CASSLIGTTHSGKLFF
CDR3nt: TGTGCCAGCAGCTTGATTGGTACAACCCATAGCGGAAAACTGTTTTTT

abundance: NA
j_gene: TRBJ2-2
v_gene: TRBV7-9
d_gene: NA
CDR3aa: CASSLARNTGELFF
CDR3nt: TGTGCCAGCAGCTTAGCGCGAAATACCGGGGAGCTGTTTTTT

abundance: NA
j_gene: TRBJ1-1
v_gene: TRBV10-1
d_gene: TRBD1
CDR3aa: CASRETGDTEAFF
CDR3nt: TGCGCCAGCAGAGAGACAGGGGACACTGAAGCTTTCTTT

abundance: NA
j_gene: TRBJ2-2
v_gene: TRBV5-1
d_gene: TRBD1
CDR3aa: CASNQGAVTGELFF
CDR3nt: TGCGCCAGCAACCAGGGGGCGGTCACCGGGGAGCTGTTTTTT

abundance: many
j_gene: TRBJ2-3
v_gene: TRBV10-2
d_gene: TRBD2
CDR3aa: CASRKMTSPTDTQYF
CDR3nt: TGCGCCAGCAGGAAAATGACTAGCCCCACAGATACGCAGTATTTT

abundance: many
j_gene: TRBJ1-1
v_gene: TRBV5-1
d_gene: NA
CDR3aa: CASSTKTADTEAFF
CDR3nt: TGCGCCAGCAGCACGAAGACGGCAGACACTGAAGCTTTCTTT

abundance: many
j_gene: TRBJ1-2
v_gene: TRBV20-1
d_gene: NA
CDR3aa: CSARQDYYGYTF
CDR3nt: TGCAGTGCTAGACAGGATTACTATGGCTACACCTTC

abundance: many
j_gene: TRBJ2-2
v_gene: TRBV7-8
d_gene: TRBD2
CDR3aa: CASSRQREGANTGELFF
CDR3nt: TGTGCCAGCAGCCGTCAGCGGGAGGGGGCGAACACCGGGGAGCTGTTTTTT

abundance: many
j_gene: TRBJ2-5
v_gene: TRBV2
d_gene: TRBD2
CDR3aa: CASTRTSGMGTQYF
CDR3nt: TGTGCCAGCACCCGGACTAGCGGGATGGGGACCCAGTACTTC

abundance: many
j_gene: TRBJ1-1
v_gene: TRBV7-9
d_gene: NA
CDR3aa: CASSSKGPTQAAFF
CDR3nt: TGTGCCAGCAGCTCTAAAGGACCGACCCAGGCAGCTTTCTTT

abundance: NA
j_gene: TRBJ2-1
v_gene: TRBV25-1
d_gene: NA
CDR3aa: CASSELGLTSYNEQFF
CDR3nt: TGTGCCAGCAGTGAACTGGGCCTTACCTCCTACAATGAGCAGTTCTTC

abundance: many
j_gene: TRBJ2-5
v_gene: TRBV20-1
d_gene: NA
CDR3aa: CSARVQGAGSWETQYF
CDR3nt: TGCAGTGCTAGAGTCCAGGGAGCAGGGTCATGGGAGACCCAGTACTTC

abundance: NA
j_gene: TRBJ2-7
v_gene: TRBV2
d_gene: TRBD1
CDR3aa: CASSRGDSLLFYEQYF
CDR3nt: TGTGCCAGCAGTAGAGGGGACAGCCTTCTCTTTTACGAGCAGTACTTC

abundance: few
j_gene: TRBJ1-1
v_gene: TRBV11-2
d_gene: NA
CDR3aa: CASSLVRGGLNTEAFF
CDR3nt: TGTGCCAGCAGCTTAGTTAGGGGCGGATTAAACACTGAAGCTTTCTTT

abundance: many
j_gene: TRBJ1-5
v_gene: TRBV10-3
d_gene: NA
CDR3aa: CAISGQDRFNQPQHF
CDR3nt: TGTGCCATCAGTGGGCAAGACAGATTCAATCAGCCCCAGCATTTT